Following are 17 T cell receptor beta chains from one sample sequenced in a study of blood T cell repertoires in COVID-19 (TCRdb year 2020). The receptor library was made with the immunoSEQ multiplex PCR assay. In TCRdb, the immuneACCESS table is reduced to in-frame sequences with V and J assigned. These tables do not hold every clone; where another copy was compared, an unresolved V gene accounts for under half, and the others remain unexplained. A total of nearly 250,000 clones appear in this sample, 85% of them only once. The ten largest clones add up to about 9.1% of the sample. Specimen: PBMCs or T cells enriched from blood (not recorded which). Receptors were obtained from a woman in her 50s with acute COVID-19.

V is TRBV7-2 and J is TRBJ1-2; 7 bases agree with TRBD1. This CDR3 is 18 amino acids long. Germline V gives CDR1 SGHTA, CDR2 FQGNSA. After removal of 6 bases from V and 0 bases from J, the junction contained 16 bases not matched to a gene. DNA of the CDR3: TGTGCCAGCAGTTTCTCCTCCGGGACAGCCACCTCTAACTATGGCTACACCTTC. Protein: CASSFSSGTATSNYGYTF.

The CDR3 loop reads CASSVGQGENTIYF. The CDR3 nucleotides read TGCGCCAGCAGCGTGGGACAGGGAGAGAACACCATATATTTT. The rearrangement uses TRBV5-1 and TRBJ1-3; 9 bases are shared with TRBD1. V was pared by 4 bases and J by 7 bases, with 6 bases of the junction left unmatched. The CDR3 is 14 residues long. The germline CDR1 and CDR2 sequences are SGHRS and YFSETQ.

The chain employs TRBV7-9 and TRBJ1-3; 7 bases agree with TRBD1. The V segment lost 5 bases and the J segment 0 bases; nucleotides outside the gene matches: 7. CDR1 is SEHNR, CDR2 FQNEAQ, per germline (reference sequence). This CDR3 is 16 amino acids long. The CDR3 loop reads CASSPQGPLSGNTIYF. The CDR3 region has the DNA TGTGCCAGCAGCCCACAGGGGCCGCTCTCTGGAAACACCATATATTTT.

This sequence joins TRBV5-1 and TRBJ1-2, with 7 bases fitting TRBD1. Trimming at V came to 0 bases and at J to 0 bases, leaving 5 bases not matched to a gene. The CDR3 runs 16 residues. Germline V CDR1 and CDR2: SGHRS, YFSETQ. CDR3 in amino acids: CASSLGDSFTNYGYTF. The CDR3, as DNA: TGCGCCAGCAGCTTGGGGGACAGCTTTACTAACTATGGCTACACCTTC.

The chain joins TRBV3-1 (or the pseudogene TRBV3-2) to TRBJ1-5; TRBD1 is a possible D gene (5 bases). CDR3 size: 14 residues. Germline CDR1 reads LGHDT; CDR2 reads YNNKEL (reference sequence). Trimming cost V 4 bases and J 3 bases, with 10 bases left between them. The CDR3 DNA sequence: TGTGCCAGCAGCCCGGGACTGATCAATCAGCCCCAGCATTTT. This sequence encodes CASSPGLINQPQHF.

The chain's CDR3 is CASSLGHYTNYGYTF. The CDR3 coding sequence is TGTGCCAGCAGCTTGGGCCACTATACTAACTATGGCTACACCTTC. The chain is built from TRBV5-8 and TRBJ1-2, with D unclear. CDR1 and CDR2 (germline): SGHTS, YDEGEE. Trimming left V 0 bases short and J 0 bases short, with 9 bases between. The CDR3 sequence is 15 residues long.

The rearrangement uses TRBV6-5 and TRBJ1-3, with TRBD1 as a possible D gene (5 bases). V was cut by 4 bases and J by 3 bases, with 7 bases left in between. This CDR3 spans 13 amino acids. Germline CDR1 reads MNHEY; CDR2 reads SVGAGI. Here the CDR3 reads CASSSGGGNTIYF. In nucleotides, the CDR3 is TGTGCCAGCAGTTCCGGGGGTGGAAACACCATATATTTT.

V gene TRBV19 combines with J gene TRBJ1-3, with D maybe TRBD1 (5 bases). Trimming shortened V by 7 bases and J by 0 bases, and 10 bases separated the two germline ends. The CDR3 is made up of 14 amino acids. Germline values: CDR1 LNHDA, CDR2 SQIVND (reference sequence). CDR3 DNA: TGTGCCAGTATAAGGGGTGGCTCTGGAAACACCATATATTTT. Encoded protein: CASIRGGSGNTIYF. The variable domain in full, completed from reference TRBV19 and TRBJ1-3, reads DGGITQSPKYLFRKEGQNVTLSCEQNLNHDAMYWYRQDPGQGLRLIYYSQIVNDFQKGDIAEGYSVSREKKESFPLTVTSAQKNPTAFYLCASIRGGSGNTIYFGEGSWLTVV.

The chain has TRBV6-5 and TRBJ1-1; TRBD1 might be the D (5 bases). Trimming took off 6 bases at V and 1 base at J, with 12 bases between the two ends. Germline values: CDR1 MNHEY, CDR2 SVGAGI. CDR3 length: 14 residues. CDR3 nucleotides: TGTGCCAGCAGACGCGGGACGGAGAACACTGAAGCTTTCTTT. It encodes CASRRGTENTEAFF.

In nucleotides, the CDR3 is TGTGCCAGCAGCTTAAATAGACAGGGGAACGGAAACACCATATATTTT. It encodes CASSLNRQGNGNTIYF. The chain uses TRBV7-2 and TRBJ1-3; 8 nucleotides match TRBD1. V dropped 2 bases and J dropped 4; count of bases not matched to a gene: 7. CDR3 length equals 16 residues. CDR1 and CDR2 from the germline V gene are SGHTA and FQGNSA.

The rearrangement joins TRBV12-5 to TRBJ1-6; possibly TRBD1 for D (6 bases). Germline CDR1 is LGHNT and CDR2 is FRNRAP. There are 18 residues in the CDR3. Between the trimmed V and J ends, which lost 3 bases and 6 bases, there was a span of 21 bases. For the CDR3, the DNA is TGTGCTAGTGGTTTCTACCGACCACAGGGATCATTTAATTCACCCCTCCACTTT. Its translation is CASGFYRPQGSFNSPLHF.

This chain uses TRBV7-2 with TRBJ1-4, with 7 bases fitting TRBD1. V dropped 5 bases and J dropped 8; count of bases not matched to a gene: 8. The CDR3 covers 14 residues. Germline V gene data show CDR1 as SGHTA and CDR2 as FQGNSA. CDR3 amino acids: CASSKQGSGEKLFF. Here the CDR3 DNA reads TGTGCCAGCAGCAAACAGGGGTCGGGGGAAAAACTGTTTTTT.

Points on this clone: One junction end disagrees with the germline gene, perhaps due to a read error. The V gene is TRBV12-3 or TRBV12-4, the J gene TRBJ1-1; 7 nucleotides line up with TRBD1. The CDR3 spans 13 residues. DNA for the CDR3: TGTGCCAGCAGTCCTTCGACAGGGACTGGAGCTTTCTTT. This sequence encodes CASSPSTGTGAFF.

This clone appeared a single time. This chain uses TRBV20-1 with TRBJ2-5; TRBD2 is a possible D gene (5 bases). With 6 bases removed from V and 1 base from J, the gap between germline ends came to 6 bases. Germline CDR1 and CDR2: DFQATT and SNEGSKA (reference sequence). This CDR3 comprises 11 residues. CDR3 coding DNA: TGCAGTGCGGGGAGCCAAGAGACCCAGTACTTC. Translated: CSAGSQETQYF.

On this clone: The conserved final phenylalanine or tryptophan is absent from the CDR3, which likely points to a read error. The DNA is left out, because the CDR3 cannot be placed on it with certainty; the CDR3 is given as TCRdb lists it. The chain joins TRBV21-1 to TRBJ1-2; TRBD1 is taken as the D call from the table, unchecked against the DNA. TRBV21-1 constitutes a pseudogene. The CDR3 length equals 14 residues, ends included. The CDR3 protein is CASSTSIRGTGSRK.

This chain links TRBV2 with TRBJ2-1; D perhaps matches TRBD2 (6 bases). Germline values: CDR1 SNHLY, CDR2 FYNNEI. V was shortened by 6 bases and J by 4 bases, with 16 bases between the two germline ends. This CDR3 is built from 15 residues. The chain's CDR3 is CASRPPGGFYNEQFF. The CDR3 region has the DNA TGTGCCAGCAGACCCCCTGGGGGGTTTTACAATGAGCAGTTCTTC.

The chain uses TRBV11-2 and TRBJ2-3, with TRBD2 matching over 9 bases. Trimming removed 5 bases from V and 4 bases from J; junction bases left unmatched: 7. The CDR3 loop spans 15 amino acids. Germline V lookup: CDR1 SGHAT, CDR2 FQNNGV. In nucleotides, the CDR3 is TGTGCCAGCAGCCCCCTCGCGGGGGGGCCAGATACGCAGTATTTT. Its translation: CASSPLAGGPDTQYF. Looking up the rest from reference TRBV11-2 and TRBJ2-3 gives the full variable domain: EAGVAQSPRYKIIEKRQSVAFWCNPISGHATLYWYQQILGQGPKLLIQFQNNGVVDDSQLPKDRFSAERLKGVDSTLKIQPAKLEDSAVYLCASSPLAGGPDTQYFGPGTRLTVL.